These T cell receptor beta chains were read from a single sample in a study of shared clonotypes between healthy human individuals. This table comes from immunoSEQ multiplex PCR, and its TCRdb copy is limited to in-frame clones, with some not included. The data hold 900,000 to 1,200,000 clones, with 75% to 85% observed a single time. Sequenced sample: memory CD4+ T cells from PBMCs. All receptors come from a man aged 18 to 35 in good health. Some clones in this sample may be carry-over from other donors' samples. The CDR3 runs from the conserved cysteine through the conserved F or W. D genes are given only for firm matches.

v_gene: TRBV7-2
d_gene: .
len: 14
j_gene: TRBJ2-7
CDR3aa: CASSLPWNNYEQYF

v_gene: TRBV19
d_gene: .
len: 16
j_gene: TRBJ2-1
CDR3aa: CASSKGAGLRLDEQFF

v_gene: TRBV5-6
d_gene: .
len: 14
j_gene: TRBJ1-4
CDR3aa: CASRRTGLNEKLFF

v_gene: TRBV5-5
d_gene: .
len: 13
j_gene: TRBJ2-3
CDR3aa: CASSLEGTDTQYF

v_gene: TRBV15
d_gene: .
len: 13
j_gene: TRBJ2-5
CDR3aa: CATSRAPVETQYF

v_gene: TRBV27
d_gene: TRBD2
len: 15
j_gene: TRBJ2-3
CDR3aa: CASGRGGKSSIAQYF

v_gene: TRBV7-2
d_gene: .
len: 14
j_gene: TRBJ1-1
CDR3aa: CASSSSVYRTEAFF

v_gene: TRBV5-1
d_gene: .
len: 14
j_gene: TRBJ2-7
CDR3aa: CASSLGQDPYEQYF

v_gene: TRBV21-1
d_gene: .
len: 15
j_gene: TRBJ2-7
CDR3aa: CASSKVGPPSDEQYF

v_gene: TRBV6-5
d_gene: TRBD1
len: 14
j_gene: TRBJ2-7
CDR3aa: CASRESGGSYEQYF

v_gene: TRBV7-9
d_gene: .
len: 11
j_gene: TRBJ2-2
CDR3aa: CASAVHGELFF

v_gene: TRBV21-1
d_gene: .
len: 16
j_gene: TRBJ1-4
CDR3aa: CATPKGRWATNEKLFF

v_gene: TRBV19
d_gene: .
len: 14
j_gene: TRBJ1-1
CDR3aa: CASRLRMGNTEAFF

v_gene: TRBV5-1
d_gene: .
len: 14
j_gene: TRBJ2-7
CDR3aa: CASGTQGGTYEQYF

v_gene: TRBV15
d_gene: .
len: 15
j_gene: TRBJ1-5
CDR3aa: CATSRPRGSNQPQHF

v_gene: TRBV27
d_gene: TRBD2
len: 16
j_gene: TRBJ2-7
CDR3aa: CASSLWTSGKPYEQYF

v_gene: TRBV5-1
d_gene: .
len: 13
j_gene: TRBJ2-5
CDR3aa: CASGRVGQETQYF

v_gene: TRBV2
d_gene: TRBD1
len: 14
j_gene: TRBJ2-7
CDR3aa: CASSSGQGSYEQYF

v_gene: TRBV9
d_gene: .
len: 15
j_gene: TRBJ2-5
CDR3aa: CASSVEARGAETQYF

v_gene: TRBV6-1
d_gene: TRBD2
len: 15
j_gene: TRBJ2-1
CDR3aa: CASSSAGLFYNEQFF

v_gene: TRBV9
d_gene: .
len: 17
j_gene: TRBJ2-3
CDR3aa: CASGGPIAVGGTDTQYF

v_gene: TRBV11-1
d_gene: .
len: 16
j_gene: TRBJ1-1
CDR3aa: CASSLGGARENTEAFF

v_gene: TRBV6-1
d_gene: .
len: 12
j_gene: TRBJ2-7
CDR3aa: CASTAGWDEQYF

v_gene: TRBV7-3
d_gene: .
len: 13
j_gene: TRBJ2-5
CDR3aa: CASSSDRRETQYF

v_gene: TRBV7-6
d_gene: TRBD1
len: 15
j_gene: TRBJ2-1
CDR3aa: CASSSARDSPNEQFF

v_gene: TRBV10-3
d_gene: .
len: 12
j_gene: TRBJ1-2
CDR3aa: CANGTPNYGYTF

v_gene: TRBV9
d_gene: .
len: 16
j_gene: TRBJ1-4
CDR3aa: CASSPQGGSANEKLFF

v_gene: TRBV7-2
d_gene: TRBD2
len: 14
j_gene: TRBJ2-3
CDR3aa: CASSLGGFTDTQYF

v_gene: TRBV21-1
d_gene: .
len: 18
j_gene: TRBJ1-1
CDR3aa: CASSKGRRGGPTNPRAFF

v_gene: TRBV28
d_gene: .
len: 13
j_gene: TRBJ1-2
CDR3aa: CASSSRQPYGYTF

v_gene: TRBV5-1
d_gene: TRBD1
len: 16
j_gene: TRBJ1-1
CDR3aa: CASRLTPGTVLTEAFF

v_gene: TRBV9
d_gene: .
len: 13
j_gene: TRBJ1-1
CDR3aa: CASSVAYNTEAFF

v_gene: TRBV27
d_gene: .
len: 16
j_gene: TRBJ2-3
CDR3aa: CASSRYSLINTDTQYF

v_gene: TRBV30
d_gene: .
len: 14
j_gene: TRBJ1-2
CDR3aa: CAWSLVGRGYGYTF

v_gene: TRBV28
d_gene: .
len: 13
j_gene: TRBJ1-1
CDR3aa: CASSPGQGPEAFF

v_gene: TRBV5-4
d_gene: .
len: 15
j_gene: TRBJ2-3
CDR3aa: CASSPPTLSTDTQYF

v_gene: TRBV30
d_gene: TRBD1
len: 14
j_gene: TRBJ2-5
CDR3aa: CAWSGTGVRETQYF

v_gene: TRBV19
d_gene: .
len: 15
j_gene: TRBJ1-1
CDR3aa: CASRRSGQLNTEAFF

v_gene: TRBV27
d_gene: TRBD2
len: 17
j_gene: TRBJ2-1
CDR3aa: CASSIPGLAGAGSEQFF

v_gene: TRBV28
d_gene: .
len: 12
j_gene: TRBJ2-1
CDR3aa: CASSLDAREQFF

v_gene: TRBV27
d_gene: .
len: 12
j_gene: TRBJ2-3
CDR3aa: CASRGAGDTQYF

v_gene: TRBV7-6
d_gene: .
len: 17
j_gene: TRBJ1-1
CDR3aa: CASSSYPRRGSNTEAFF

v_gene: TRBV7-6
d_gene: TRBD2
len: 15
j_gene: TRBJ2-3
CDR3aa: CASSLLAGGTDTQYF

v_gene: TRBV5-1
d_gene: .
len: 14
j_gene: TRBJ2-7
CDR3aa: CASSFMTRRYEQYF

v_gene: TRBV7-2
d_gene: TRBD2
len: 16
j_gene: TRBJ2-2
CDR3aa: CASSLGLAVNTGELFF

v_gene: TRBV7-3
d_gene: .
len: 15
j_gene: TRBJ2-3
CDR3aa: CASSLGGQSTDTQYF

v_gene: TRBV5-1
d_gene: .
len: 16
j_gene: TRBJ2-1
CDR3aa: CASSLAGVWQGTEQFF